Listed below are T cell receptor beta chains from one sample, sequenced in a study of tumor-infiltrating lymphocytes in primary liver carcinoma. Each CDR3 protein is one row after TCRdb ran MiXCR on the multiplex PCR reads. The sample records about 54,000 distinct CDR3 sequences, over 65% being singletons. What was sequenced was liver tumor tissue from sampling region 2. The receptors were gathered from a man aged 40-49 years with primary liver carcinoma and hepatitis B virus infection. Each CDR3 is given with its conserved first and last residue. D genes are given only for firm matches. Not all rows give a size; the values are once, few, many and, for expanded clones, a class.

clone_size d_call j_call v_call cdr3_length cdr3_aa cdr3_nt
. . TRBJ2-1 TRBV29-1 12 CCVEDHGREQFF TGCTGCGTTGAAGATCACGGCCGTGAGCAGTTCTTC
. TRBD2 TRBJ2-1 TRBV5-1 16 CASETLAGSSYNEQFF TGCGCCAGCGAGACACTAGCGGGAAGCTCCTACAACGAGCAGTTCTTC
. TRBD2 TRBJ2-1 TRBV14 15 CATSAVAGAYNKQFF TGTGCCACCAGTGCCGTAGCGGGAGCCTACAATAAGCAGTTCTTC
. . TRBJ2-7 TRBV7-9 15 CASSLGGKQDCEQYF TGTGCCAGCAGCTTAGGGGGCAAACAGGACTGCGAGCAGTACTTC
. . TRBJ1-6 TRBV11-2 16 CASSLIQVPYNSPLHF TGTGCCAGCAGCTTAATACAGGTCCCTTATAATTCACCCCTCCACTTT
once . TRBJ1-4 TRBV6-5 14 CASSYGGLGEKLSF TGTGCCAGTAGTTACGGGGGGCTCGGGGAAAAACTGTCTTTT
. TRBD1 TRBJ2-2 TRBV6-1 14 CASIITGEFGELFF TGTGCCAGCATTATTACAGGGGAATTCGGGGAGCTATTTTTT
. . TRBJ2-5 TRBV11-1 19 CATSPPPEVRRDFQETQYF TGTGCCACTAGCCCGCCCCCGGAGGTCAGGAGGGACTTCCAAGAGACCCAGTACTTC
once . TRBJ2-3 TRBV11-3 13 CASSWREGDTQYF TGTGCCAGCAGCTGGCGTGAGGGAGATACGCAGTATTTT
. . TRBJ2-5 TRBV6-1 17 CASSASTGVDRQGTQYF TGTGCCAGCAGCGCTAGCACGGGGGTAGACCGCCAAGGGACCCAGTACTTC
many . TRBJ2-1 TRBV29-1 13 CSVELGTYNEQFF TGCAGCGTAGAGCTCGGGACCTACAATGAGCAGTTCTTC
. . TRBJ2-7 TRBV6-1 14 CASSPVGRTYEQYF TGCGCCAGCAGTCCCGTCGGGAGAACCTACGAGCAGTACTTC
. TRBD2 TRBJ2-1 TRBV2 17 CASSEPRRLAGVNEQFF TGTGCCAGCAGTGAACCCCGGAGACTAGCGGGAGTTAATGAGCAGTTCTTC
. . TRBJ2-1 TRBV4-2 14 CASSQGITTGEQFF TGTGCCAGCAGCCAAGGTATTACGACGGGTGAACAGTTCTTC
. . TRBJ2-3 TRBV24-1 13 CATSGYGPNTQYF TGTGCCACCAGTGGTTATGGGCCCAATACGCAGTATTTT
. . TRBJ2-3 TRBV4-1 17 CASSQGYWRGGADTQYF TGCGCCAGCAGCCAAGGATACTGGCGAGGTGGGGCAGATACGCAGTATTTT
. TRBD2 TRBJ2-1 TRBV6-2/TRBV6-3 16 CARSYNLAGVGNEQFF TGTGCCAGAAGTTACAACTTAGCGGGAGTTGGTAATGAGCAGTTCTTC
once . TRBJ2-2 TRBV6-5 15 CASSYSNSGAGELPF TGTGCTAGCAGTTACTCGAATTCCGGGGCCGGGGAGCTGCCTTTT
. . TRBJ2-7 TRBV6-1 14 CASREGGRDDAQYF TGTGCCAGCAGGGAGGGGGGGAGAGATGACGCGCAGTACTTC
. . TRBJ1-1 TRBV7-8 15 CASSLGGRENTEAFF TGTGCCAGCAGCTTAGGGGGGAGGGAGAACACTGAAGCCTTCTTT
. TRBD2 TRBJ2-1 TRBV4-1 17 CASNQGPTSGDYNEQFF TGCGCCAGCAATCAAGGGCCCACTAGCGGGGACTACAATGAGCAGTTCTTC
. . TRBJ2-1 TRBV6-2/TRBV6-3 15 CASIPGLAGANEQFF TGTGCCAGCATCCCCGGGTTAGCAGGGGCCAATGAGCAGTTCTTC
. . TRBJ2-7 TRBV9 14 CASSSTGGSYEQYF TGTGCCAGCAGCTCCACTGGCGGCTCCTACGAGCAGTACTTC